This T cell receptor (beta chain) was sequenced in a study of T cell repertoires in cytomegalovirus infection. Study at large: The public TCR beta signatures pointed to both CMV infection and matching HLA type.

General study results and limits: Ex vivo, HLA-C-restricted CMV-specific TCR beta clonotypes prevailed over the rest of the response. Pooled public TCR beta family frequency picked out CMV carriers with the relevant HLA.

Comment on this clonotype: Its cognate antigen is unknown.

In TCRdb, the reads were re-called with MiXCR into one record per CDR3 protein. The sample consists of 150,000 to 200,000 distinct CDR3 sequences, 28% of them appearing once. The sample taken for sequencing was PBMCs. The TCR was taken from a human donor in good health (CMV status not recorded). Some clones in this sample may be carry-over from other donors' samples.

As DNA, the CDR3 is TGTGCCAGCAGTGGAGGACAGTTAACCTACGAGCAGTACTTC. Its protein product is CASSGGQLTYEQYF. V and J are TRBV27 and TRBJ2-7; D perhaps matches TRBD1 (6 bases). The V and J ends lost 5 bases and 2 bases respectively, with 13 bases between them. In germline, CDR1 is MNHEY, CDR2 SMNVEV (reference sequence). The CDR3 spans 14 residues.